One sample yielded the 11 T cell receptor beta chains listed below, sequenced in a study of T cell clones after liver transplantation. TCRdb keeps only in-frame clones here, not all; method: immunoSEQ multiplex PCR. This repertoire shows approximately 18,000 clones, approximately 90% found once; its top ten account for roughly 13%. The sample consisted of CD8+ T cells from blood, taken approximately 3.5 years after liver transplant. The source of these receptors is a human patient who received a liver transplant. Some T cells may originate from the graft donor.

This chain joins TRBV29-1 and TRBJ2-7; D is perhaps TRBD2 (6 bases). From germline, CDR1 is SQVTM and CDR2 ANQGSEA. V was cut by 1 base and J by 2 bases, with 9 bases left in between. The CDR3 consists of 13 residues. The CDR3 DNA sequence: TGCAGCGTTGAAGTGGGGGGAGCCTACGAGCAGTACTTC. Translating it yields CSVEVGGAYEQYF.

By share of the sample, this clone is medium-sized. V is TRBV15 and J is TRBJ1-2; D is unresolved. The ends were cut back, 0 bases at V and 7 bases at J, with 12 bases in the middle. The CDR3 runs to 14 residues. Germline CDR1 LNHNV, CDR2 YYDKDF (reference sequence). As DNA, the CDR3 is TGTGCCACCAGCAGAGATCGGGGTCGGGGTGGCTACACCTTC. This codes for CATSRDRGRGGYTF.

The V gene is TRBV6-1, the J gene TRBJ2-2; D is uncertain. The V end was cut by 3 bases, the J end by 1 base, with 9 bases between. The CDR3 contains 15 residues. Germline V lookup: CDR1 MNHNS, CDR2 SASEGT. The CDR3 sequence: CASSELSGNTGELFF. In DNA, the CDR3 is TGTGCCAGCAGTGAGTTGTCGGGGAACACCGGGGAGCTGTTTTTT.

This chain connects TRBV15 to TRBJ1-1; D call uncertain. The length of the CDR3 is 14 residues. Deletions cut 4 bases from V and 1 base from J, with 10 bases between. The V gene's germline CDR1 is LNHNV and CDR2 YYDKDF (reference sequence). The CDR3 DNA sequence: TGTGCCACCAGCAAGGCGGGATGGAACACTGAAGCTTTCTTT. As protein: CATSKAGWNTEAFF.

The V gene is TRBV9, the J gene TRBJ2-7; D is ambiguous. Trimming removed 0 bases at V and 4 bases at J, with 14 bases between. Germline V gene lookup returns CDR1 SGDLS and CDR2 YYNGEE. The CDR3 covers 15 residues. The CDR3 DNA follows: TGTGCCAGCAGCGTAGAAGGTAACGATTTTTACGAGCAGTACTTC. As protein: CASSVEGNDFYEQYF.

The chain uses TRBV28 and TRBJ1-2; D possibly corresponds to TRBD1 (6 bases). The CDR3 is made up of 13 amino acids. Per the germline V gene, CDR1 is MDHEN and CDR2 is SYDVKM. Deletions cut 2 bases from V and 4 bases from J, with 8 bases between. CDR3 coding DNA: TGTGCCAGCAGTTTAAACAGGGCCTATGGCTACACCTTC. Protein sequence: CASSLNRAYGYTF.

This clone was detected once. The chain links TRBV11-2 to TRBJ2-1, with TRBD2 identical over 12 bases. Germline V lookup: CDR1 SGHAT, CDR2 FQNNGV. The CDR3 spans 16 residues. The trim removed 0 bases at V and 6 bases at J, leaving 3 bases unmatched. CDR3 loop: CASSLEGLAGINEQFF. CDR3 sequence (DNA): TGTGCCAGCAGCTTAGAAGGACTAGCGGGGATCAATGAGCAGTTCTTC. The whole variable domain, filled in from reference TRBV11-2 and TRBJ2-1, reads EAGVAQSPRYKIIEKRQSVAFWCNPISGHATLYWYQQILGQGPKLLIQFQNNGVVDDSQLPKDRFSAERLKGVDSTLKIQPAKLEDSAVYLCASSLEGLAGINEQFFGPGTRLTVL.

This chain joins TRBV19 and TRBJ1-1; 9 bases line up with TRBD1. The CDR3 consists of 15 residues. Trimming removed 5 bases from V and 5 bases from J; junction bases left unmatched: 9. CDR1 and CDR2 from the germline V gene are LNHDA and SQIVND (reference sequence). CDR3 residues: CASSLYSTGGTEAFF. The CDR3 DNA follows: TGTGCCAGTAGTTTATACTCGACAGGGGGAACTGAAGCTTTCTTT.

The chain combines TRBV4-1 with TRBJ1-1; D gene uncertain. This CDR3 is built from 13 residues. The germline V and J ends were trimmed by 1 base and 5 bases, with 8 bases remaining between them. Germline V gives CDR1 MGHRA, CDR2 YSYEKL. The CDR3 here is CASSQVLGTEAFF. CDR3 nucleotides: TGCGCCAGCAGCCAAGTTTTGGGGACTGAAGCTTTCTTT.

The chain has TRBV5-4 and TRBJ1-2; weak D call: TRBD1 (5 bases). The ends were cut back, 0 bases at V and 5 bases at J, with 14 bases in the middle. Germline V gives CDR1 SGHNT, CDR2 YYREEE (reference sequence). This CDR3 has 15 residues. In nucleotides, the CDR3 is TGTGCCAGCAGCTTGGAAGGTGGGGGGGGGTATGGCTACACCTTC. Its translation is CASSLEGGGGYGYTF.

This sequence joins TRBV4-1 and TRBJ1-2, with TRBD1 as a possible D gene (5 bases). Germline V CDR1 and CDR2: MGHRA, YSYEKL. The length of the CDR3 is 13 residues. Trimming cost V 0 bases and J 8 bases, with 10 bases left between them. The CDR3 DNA reads TGCGCCAGCAGCCAAGAGAGGGGAAGAGGCTACACCTTC. It encodes CASSQERGRGYTF.